The next 29 T cell receptor beta chains were all read from a single sample in a study of post-analysis software for immune sequencing data. Included in the TCR beta cDNA libraries were unique molecular identifiers. TCRdb passed the PCR reads through MiXCR, listing each CDR3 protein once. The table shows 160,000 or so distinct CDR3 sequences, with around 34% occurring only once. The source material was blood, sampled after autologous hematopoietic stem cell transplantation. The receptors shown here come from a girl aged 5-17 years with multiple sclerosis.

This clonotype appeared a few times. The chain uses TRBV12-3 or TRBV12-4 and TRBJ2-7, with TRBD2 identical over 8 bases. The CDR3 covers 16 residues. After removal of 3 bases from V and 3 bases from J, the junction contained 10 bases not matched to a gene. CDR3 DNA: TGTGCCAGCAGTTTTATGGGGGGAGCGGGAGACTACGAGCAGTACTTC. Protein: CASSFMGGAGDYEQYF.

In its sample, this clonotype was seen a few times. This rearrangement joins TRBV6-5 to TRBJ1-4; the match to TRBD1 covers 7 bases. Germline V gene lookup returns CDR1 MNHEY and CDR2 SVGAGI. Trimming at V came to 5 bases and at J to 5 bases, leaving 5 bases not matched to a gene. This CDR3 comprises 14 residues. The CDR3 here is CASSTGQKNEKLFF. CDR3 bases: TGTGCCAGCAGTACGGGACAGAAAAATGAAAAACTGTTTTTT.

This clonotype was seen a handful of times. The J gene is TRBJ2-2, the V gene TRBV24-1, with a possible D match to TRBD2 (6 bases). The germline V and J ends were trimmed by 7 bases and 3 bases, with 14 bases remaining between them. The germline V gene has CDR1 KGHDR and CDR2 SFDVKD. The CDR3 extends over 15 amino acids. In nucleotides, the CDR3 is TGTGCCACCAGCGATGGAGGGGTGGACACCGGGGAGCTGTTTTTT. Translated, it gives CATSDGGVDTGELFF.

There are a few counts of this clonotype. This chain connects TRBV10-2 to TRBJ2-1, with 11 bases identical to TRBD2. The V segment lost 5 bases and the J segment 0 bases; nucleotides outside the gene matches: 6. The CDR3 length is 17 residues. CDR1 is WSHSY and CDR2 is SAAADI in the germline V gene. CDR3 in DNA: TGCGCCAGCAGTTCCTTAGCGGGAGGGCACTCCTACAATGAGCAGTTCTTC. It encodes CASSSLAGGHSYNEQFF.

The V call is TRBV7-8, the J call TRBJ2-1, with 9 bases that match TRBD2. CDR3 length: 14 amino acids. Germline-derived CDR1 and CDR2 are SGHVS and FQNEAQ. J lost 5 bases, V lost 3 bases, and 2 bases had no gene match. DNA for the CDR3: TGTGCCAGCAGCTTTACTAGCGGGCACAATGAGCAGTTCTTC. Its translation: CASSFTSGHNEQFF.

This clonotype was observed at least ten times. CDR3 residues: CASSLIQETQYF. CDR3 nucleotides: TGTGCCAGCAGTTTAATCCAAGAGACCCAGTACTTC. The gene calls are TRBV12-3 or TRBV12-4 and TRBJ2-5; the D is unclear. The CDR3 is 12 amino acids. The V and J ends lost 2 bases and 1 base respectively, with 2 bases between them.

V gene TRBV20-1 combines with J gene TRBJ2-1, with 7 bases identical to TRBD2. CDR3 length equals 13 residues. CDR1 and CDR2 from the germline V gene are DFQATT and SNEGSKA (reference sequence). Unmatched junction bases numbered 10, after V lost 7 bases and J lost 7 bases. The CDR3 DNA is TGCAGTGTTGAGGGAGGACTAGGGAATGAGCAGTTCTTC. This gives the protein CSVEGGLGNEQFF.

There are a few counts of this clonotype. The chain recombines TRBV12-3 or TRBV12-4 with TRBJ2-3; 12 bases map to TRBD2. J lost 2 bases, V lost 4 bases, and 4 bases had no gene match. The CDR3 has 16 amino acids. CDR3 in amino acids: CASSSGLAGYTDTQYF. Here the CDR3 DNA reads TGTGCCAGCAGTTCAGGACTAGCGGGGTACACAGATACGCAGTATTTT.

This clonotype was observed a handful of times. The rearrangement joins TRBV7-6 to TRBJ2-7, with D possibly matching TRBD2 (5 bases). The CDR3 has 13 residues. Germline CDR1 and CDR2: SGHVS and FNYEAQ. V was shortened by 5 bases and J by 5 bases, with 13 bases between the two germline ends. The CDR3, as DNA: TGTGCCAGCAGCCTCACTGGGAGTAACGAGCAGTACTTC. Translating gives CASSLTGSNEQYF.

Points on this clonotype: Mismatch with germline at one junction end may stem from a read error. The genes are TRBV4-1 and TRBJ2-1; 9 positions match TRBD2. CDR1 is MGHRA, CDR2 YSYEKL, per germline. The CDR3 contains 20 residues. CDR3 sequence reads: CASSQDRFWGSGSSYSEQFF. The CDR3, as DNA: TGCGCCAGCAGCCAAGATCGGTTCTGGGGTAGCGGGAGCTCCTACAGTGAGCAGTTCTTC.

The V gene is TRBV7-3, the J gene TRBJ2-7; TRBD1 matches at 7 bases. After removal of 5 bases from V and 1 base from J, the junction contained 11 bases not matched to a gene. The CDR3 is 16 residues long. Germline assignment: CDR1 SGHTA and CDR2 FQGTGA. The CDR3 DNA follows: TGTGCCAGCAGCCTAAAGCCGGGACAGAGATCCTACGAGCAGTACTTC. Residues: CASSLKPGQRSYEQYF. Variable domain in full (rest from reference TRBV7-3 and TRBJ2-7): GAGVSQTPSNKVTEKGKYVELRCDPISGHTALYWYRQSLGQGPEFLIYFQGTGAADDSGLPNDRFFAVRPEGSVSTLKIQRTERGDSAVYLCASSLKPGQRSYEQYFGPGTRLTVT.

The chain uses TRBV14 and TRBJ2-1, with D possibly matching TRBD1 (6 bases). Germline CDR1 is SGHDN and CDR2 is FVKESK. The CDR3 is made up of 14 amino acids. V gave up 1 base and J gave up 6 bases, with 10 bases separating them. The DNA for the CDR3 is TGTGCCAGCAGCCAAGTTGGCAGGGGCAATGAGCAGTTCTTC. This sequence encodes CASSQVGRGNEQFF. Looking up the rest from reference TRBV14 and TRBJ2-1 gives the full variable domain: EAGVTQFPSHSVIEKGQTVTLRCDPISGHDNLYWYRRVMGKEIKFLLHFVKESKQDESGMPNNRFLAERTGGTYSTLKVQPAELEDSGVYFCASSQVGRGNEQFFGPGTRLTVL.

The CDR3 region is CASSLKTENSPLHF. For the CDR3, the DNA is TGTGCCAGCAGTTTAAAGACAGAGAATTCACCCCTCCACTTT. V is TRBV12-3 or TRBV12-4 and J is TRBJ1-6; D possibly corresponds to TRBD1 (5 bases). Trimming removed 2 bases from V and 7 bases from J, with 9 bases in between. The CDR3 is 14 amino acids.

The chain employs TRBV20-1 and TRBJ2-5; 8 nucleotides line up with TRBD2. Germline CDR1 DFQATT, CDR2 SNEGSKA (reference sequence). The CDR3 runs 14 residues. The V and J ends lost 3 bases and 5 bases, in that order; junction bases with no gene match: 8. The DNA for the CDR3 is TGCAGTGCTAGTCACCGGGAGGGCCGGGAGACCCAGTACTTC. Residues: CSASHREGRETQYF.

The chain links TRBV20-1 to TRBJ1-1; TRBD1 might be the D (6 bases). Trimming took 6 bases from V and 8 from J, leaving 16 bases between them. This CDR3 is 12 amino acids long. Germline V CDR1 and CDR2: DFQATT, SNEGSKA (reference sequence). The CDR3: CSAPGQKGEAFF. In nucleotides, the CDR3 is TGCAGTGCCCCCGGACAGAAGGGGGAAGCTTTCTTT.

The chain uses TRBV12-3 or TRBV12-4 and TRBJ2-3; 14 bases agree with TRBD2. Trimming removed 6 bases from V and 4 bases from J; junction bases left unmatched: 0. This CDR3 has 14 residues. CDR3 in amino acids: CASRGLAGADTQYF. As DNA, the CDR3 is TGTGCCAGCAGGGGACTAGCGGGAGCAGATACGCAGTATTTT.

This clonotype was counted between two and nine times. The chain couples TRBV12-3 or TRBV12-4 to TRBJ2-3; 7 bases are shared with TRBD2. The CDR3 length is 15 residues. With 7 bases clipped from V and 0 bases from J, the junction kept 7 bases outside the gene matches. The CDR3 coding sequence is TGTGCCAGCACCGCCGGGACTACTAGCACAGATACGCAGTATTTT. Protein product: CASTAGTTSTDTQYF.

The chain joins TRBV7-8 to TRBJ2-7; 7 bases line up with TRBD1. The CDR3 has 14 amino acids. Germline assignment: CDR1 SGHVS and CDR2 FQNEAQ. The ends lost 4 bases at V and 4 bases at J; junction bases unmatched: 7. The CDR3 DNA reads as TGTGCCAGCAGCTATCTGGGACAGACTTACGAGCAGTACTTC. Its translation is CASSYLGQTYEQYF.

This sequence joins TRBV25-1 and TRBJ1-2; D gene uncertain. The V and J ends lost 0 bases and 8 bases respectively, with 7 bases between them. CDR3 length: 12 amino acids. The germline V gene has CDR1 MGHDK and CDR2 SYGVNS. The CDR3 coding sequence is TGTGCCAGCAGTGAATATTATCTAGGCTACACCTTC. Translation gives CASSEYYLGYTF.

The chain couples TRBV20-1 to TRBJ2-2, with 7 positions matching TRBD1. V lost 0 bases to trimming and J lost 3 bases; unmatched junction nucleotides: 7. CDR3 length: 16 residues. Germline V CDR1 and CDR2: DFQATT, SNEGSKA (reference sequence). CDR3 DNA: TGCAGTGCTAGAGATGAGGGGGCGCGGGACACCGGGGAGCTGTTTTTT. This codes for CSARDEGARDTGELFF.

The rearrangement joins TRBV14 to TRBJ2-2, with 9 bases aligning to TRBD1. V shed 2 bases, J shed 2 bases, and the junction held 9 bases outside the gene matches. The CDR3 consists of 18 residues. Germline CDR1 is SGHDN and CDR2 is FVKESK. CDR3 loop: CASSQTFGTGFNTGELFF. The CDR3 coding sequence is TGTGCCAGCAGCCAAACTTTCGGGACAGGGTTTAACACCGGGGAGCTGTTTTTT. The entire variable domain, with the rest obtained from reference TRBV14 and TRBJ2-2, is as follows: EAGVTQFPSHSVIEKGQTVTLRCDPISGHDNLYWYRRVMGKEIKFLLHFVKESKQDESGMPNNRFLAERTGGTYSTLKVQPAELEDSGVYFCASSQTFGTGFNTGELFFGEGSRLTVL.

The sample holds many counts of this clonotype. The chain joins TRBV7-2 to TRBJ2-3; TRBD2 matches at 7 bases. The germline CDR1 and CDR2 sequences are SGHTA and FQGNSA. The ends lost 1 base at V and 5 bases at J; junction bases unmatched: 6. The length of the CDR3 is 15 residues. The CDR3 protein is CASSLGAGVLDTQYF. The CDR3 DNA reads TGTGCCAGCAGCTTAGGGGCGGGAGTCTTAGATACGCAGTATTTT.

By sample fraction, this clonotype is medium-sized. The CDR3 loop is CASSLEGSGGEETQYF. CDR3 DNA: TGCGCCAGCAGCTTGGAGGGTAGCGGGGGTGAAGAGACCCAGTACTTC. The chain joins TRBV5-1 to TRBJ2-5; TRBD2 agrees at 9 bases. V dropped 0 bases and J dropped 3; count of bases not matched to a gene: 6. Germline lookup yields CDR1 SGHRS and CDR2 YFSETQ. The CDR3 totals 16 residues.

The chain has TRBV7-8 and TRBJ2-7; TRBD2 matches at 11 bases. The V gene end was trimmed by 5 bases and the J gene end by 0 bases; junction bases not matched to a gene: 3. This CDR3 contains 15 residues. Per germline, CDR1 SGHVS and CDR2 FQNEAQ. CDR3 protein: CASSPTSGSSYEQYF. In DNA, the CDR3 is TGTGCCAGCAGCCCCACTAGCGGGAGCTCCTACGAGCAGTACTTC.

This clonotype showed up just a few times. The chain uses TRBV5-1 and TRBJ2-4; perhaps TRBD1 as D (6 bases). With the DNA end fitting TRBJ2-7 better, the J assignment may be wrong. The CDR3 spans 14 residues. Looked up from germline, CDR1 is SGHRS and CDR2 is YFSETQ. Here the CDR3 DNA reads TGCGCCAGCAGCCCGGACAGCGTAGCCTACGAGCAGTACTTC. Translated: CASSPDSVAYEQYF.

This clonotype turned up a few times. The chain employs TRBV9 and TRBJ1-2; D gene ambiguous. CDR3 length: 12 residues. Germline assignment: CDR1 SGDLS and CDR2 YYNGEE. Deletions cut 0 bases from V and 6 bases from J, with 6 bases between. The CDR3 loop is CASSVGVDGYTF. The CDR3 region has the DNA TGTGCCAGCAGCGTAGGGGTAGATGGCTACACCTTC.

This clonotype was counted at least ten times. The chain joins TRBV6-4 to TRBJ1-1; D unresolved. From germline, CDR1 is MRHNA and CDR2 SNTAGT. The V and J ends lost 3 bases and 1 base respectively, with 9 bases between them. This CDR3 is 14 amino acids long. The CDR3 reads CASSDSAENTEAFF. The CDR3 bases are TGTGCCAGCAGTGATTCGGCGGAGAACACTGAAGCTTTCTTT.

V gene TRBV7-9 combines with J gene TRBJ2-7; 7 bases are a match to TRBD1. CDR3 length: 14 residues. The germline V gene has CDR1 SEHNR and CDR2 FQNEAQ (reference sequence). The junction had 8 bases not matched to a gene; V was cut back by 4 bases and J by 5 bases. This CDR3 is CASSSRQGRDEQYF. CDR3 DNA sequence: TGTGCCAGCAGCTCCCGACAGGGTCGGGACGAGCAGTACTTC.

The chain joins TRBV6-2 or TRBV6-3 to TRBJ2-1; the match to TRBD2 covers 8 bases. Trimming took 3 bases from V and 5 from J; bases not matched to a gene: 6. The V gene's germline CDR1 is MNHEY and CDR2 SVGEGT. CDR3 length: 15 residues. CDR3 in amino acids: CASSYGAGGHNEQFF. For the CDR3, the DNA is TGTGCCAGCAGTTATGGGGCGGGAGGTCACAATGAGCAGTTCTTC.